Described below is a single T cell receptor (beta chain) sequence and its context. The antigen it binds to is not known. No base-level quality is on record; no much larger clone is a single base apart. This sample is part of a study of T cell repertoires in cytomegalovirus infection (dated by TCRdb to about 2019). Regarding the complete study: The HLA type of each donor mattered for the analysis, because public TCR beta signatures pointed to carriage of CMV infection along with the matching HLA type. On the study overall, not on this receptor specifically: Cumulative frequency of public TCR beta family members discriminated carriers of CMV infection plus the relevant HLA type in this cohort and an independent roughly 320-donor cohort. The ex vivo response was dominated by HLA-C-restricted CMV-specific TCR beta clonotypes, which also provided the single most frequent clonotype in two of eight donors.

The sequencer listed for this sample is Illumina HiSeq 1500. TCRdb trimmed the raw reads at Q25, called clones with MiXCR and kept productive beta chains. Identical CDR3 proteins give one entry, which carries the most common genes and DNA. For this sample the table gives tens of thousands of distinct CDR3 sequences, of which approximately 24% were detected only once. The ten largest clonotypes hold 79% of the sample. The CDR3, cysteine through phenylalanine, is 12 amino acids long. The read is trimmed to its CDR3 DNA, 36 bases read in frame from base 1. For CDR1 and CDR2, the germline V gene (reference sequence) lists SEHNR and FQNEAQ. V drops 1 base and J drops 7 bases, leaving 5 bases in between.

This receptor was obtained from a human donor in good health (CMV status not recorded). Some clones in this sample may be carry-over from other donors' samples. Recombination linked TRBV7-9 to TRBJ1-5, with the D segment identity uncertain. Sequenced: PBMCs, sequenced either directly or after in vitro stimulation (not recorded which). CDR3 protein: CASSLVGQPQHF. The nucleotide sequence is TGTGCCAGCAGCTTAGTTGGCCAGCCCCAGCATTTT.